This is a list of T cell receptor beta chains from one sample in a study of regulatory T cells in long-lasting Graves disease. Using its own MiXCR run on the multiplex PCR reads, TCRdb lists one record per CDR3 protein. The table records about 470,000 distinct CDR3 sequences, more than 13% of them present only once. The same data also contributed to another study, on T cells in Graves' hyperthyroidism and ophthalmopathy.

The sample was peripheral blood mononuclear cells (PBMCs), taken at new diagnosis, from a patient treated with antithyroid drugs. These receptors originate from a woman in her thirties with Graves disease. Each CDR3 is given with its conserved first and last residue.

V gene	CDR3 protein
TRBV19	CASSIAGGTEAFF
TRBV6-2/TRBV6-3	CASSYPSGRGEETQYF
TRBV5-4	CASSLAVLAGGTDTQYF
TRBV18	CASSPRRFSNQPQHF
TRBV7-8	CASSQWDNYEQYF
TRBV11-1	CASSPRTGHYEQYF
TRBV7-2	CASSLYPSWDNEQFF
TRBV6-5	CASSYSTPGWKNIQYF
TRBV30	CAWSFSLTSGNTIYF
TRBV19	CASTTGTSGRKSTDTQYF
TRBV5-4	CASRSSFGRNTEAFF
TRBV6-1	CASSQLQEFSNQPQHF
TRBV5-1	CASSLVLSTEAFF
TRBV9	CASSEGSRYTGELFF
TRBV30	CAWTLGGYTEAFF
TRBV24-1	CATSDLTGLAGGIQETQYF
TRBV6-5	CASSYDVYGYTF
TRBV27	CASSLFRATSKNEQFF
TRBV12-3/TRBV12-4	CASSPQGGWGNQPQHF
TRBV11-2	CASSLDLLGPGEQYF
TRBV5-1	CASSSGTGAYNEQFF
TRBV25-1	CASSLLTGRGNEQFF
TRBV30	CAWRPGTGPLGYTF
TRBV5-5	CASSLGTGVPTGELFF
TRBV20-1	CSALHGSSGEKLFF
TRBV4-1	CASSQGYSGNEQFF
TRBV28	CASSFRLEGLTSYEQYF
TRBV3-1	CASSTGTVEYEQYF
TRBV6-4	CASSYGEPGTGELFF
TRBV27	CASGRDMRTGTDTQYF
TRBV12-3/TRBV12-4	CASSSGSLRTEAFF
TRBV7-9	CASSNVLAGVETQYF
TRBV6-2/TRBV6-3	CASIPGTSGDYNEQFF
TRBV27	CASSFQGGELFF
TRBV2	CASTPSGISTDTQYF
TRBV11-3	CASSSGLAGDYSTDTQYF
TRBV6-5	CASSSGTGGGQPQHF
TRBV29-1	CSVEQGSGELFF